A selection of T cell receptor beta chains follows, all from one sample in a study of blood T cells in healthy people across ages. TCRdb independently ran MiXCR on the 5' RACE reads; one entry per CDR3 protein. The profile shows 700,000 or so distinct CDR3 sequences, approximately 21% of them singletons. Sequencing was carried out using blood. Receptor source: a man aged 65 to 79 in good health. Both conserved end residues are part of each CDR3. A D gene is named only where the DNA matches it firmly. Not every row has a clone size; where given, it reads once, few, many or a size class.

>TRBJ2-1|TRBV5-1|NA|few
CASSNAGYSYNEQFF
TGCGCCAGCAGTAACGCGGGGTACTCCTACAATGAGCAGTTCTTC
>TRBJ1-2|TRBV18|TRBD1|NA
CASSPTGGAYGYTF
TGTGCCAGCTCCCCGACAGGGGGCGCGTATGGCTACACCTTC
>TRBJ2-3|TRBV27|NA|many
CASSFGRTDTQYF
TGTGCCAGCAGTTTCGGCCGCACAGATACGCAGTATTTT
>TRBJ2-6|TRBV20-1|NA|NA
CSARGGQNSGANVLTF
TGCAGTGCTAGAGGGGGACAAAACTCTGGGGCCAACGTCCTGACTTTC
>TRBJ2-1|TRBV20-1|NA|NA
CSAPQDRYNEQFF
TGCAGTGCTCCTCAAGACAGGTACAATGAGCAGTTCTTC
>TRBJ2-1|TRBV12-3/TRBV12-4|NA|many
CASSPQTPGRVF
TGTGCCAGCAGCCCGCAGACGCCCGGACGGGTCTTC
>TRBJ2-7|TRBV20-1|NA|few
CSARVLSLGEQYF
TGCAGTGCTAGGGTCCTCTCTTTAGGCGAGCAGTACTTC
>TRBJ1-1|TRBV12-3/TRBV12-4|NA|NA
CASSFRQHTEAFF
TGTGCCAGCAGTTTTCGGCAGCACACTGAAGCTTTCTTT
>TRBJ2-5|TRBV2|NA|once
CASSGGTAWTQYF
TGTGCCAGCAGTGGGGGGACCGCCTGGACCCAGTACTTC
>TRBJ2-1|TRBV6-1|TRBD1|NA
CASGRDRGLYEQFF
TGTGCCAGTGGGCGGGACAGGGGGCTATATGAGCAGTTCTTC
>TRBJ2-1|TRBV24-1|NA|NA
CATSDTAPGPRPSVLNEQFF
TGTGCCACCAGTGACACGGCTCCGGGACCCCGACCGAGTGTCCTCAATGAGCAGTTCTTC
>TRBJ2-3|TRBV6-5|NA|NA
CASSYSSQGLTDTQYF
TGTGCCAGCAGTTACTCGTCTCAGGGGCTCACAGATACGCAGTATTTT
>TRBJ2-1|TRBV27|TRBD1|NA
CASSRQGASEQFF
TGTGCCAGCAGTCGGCAGGGGGCAAGTGAGCAGTTCTTC
>TRBJ1-2|TRBV5-1|NA|few
CASQDNVGDYGYTF
TGCGCCAGCCAAGACAATGTGGGGGACTATGGCTACACCTTC